These 22 T cell receptor beta chains were sequenced from one sample in a study of human T cells and chemical hapten exposure. TCRdb used MiXCR to reprocess the RACE reads, holding one entry per CDR3 protein. The sample comprises about 190,000 distinct CDR3 sequences, 20% to 25% of which are singletons, and 2% to 2.5% rests with the top ten. Time point defined: patch test 3, about 24 weeks after DPC sensitization. Described treatment: therapeutic diphenylcyclopropenone sensitization with weekly scalp DPC. The material sequenced was whole blood, taken in connection with sensitization to the hapten diphenylcyclopropenone (DPC). These receptors came from a middle-aged woman with alopecia areata. Some clones in this sample may be carry-over from other donors' samples.

The J gene is TRBJ2-7, the V gene TRBV12-3 or TRBV12-4; maybe TRBD1 (5 bases). Trimming took 2 bases from V and 0 from J, leaving 11 bases between them. This CDR3 region has 15 residues. CDR3 sequence reads: CASSLWGQVSYEQYF. In nucleotides, the CDR3 is TGTGCCAGCAGTTTATGGGGCCAGGTCTCCTACGAGCAGTACTTC.

This clonotype has more than one count but fewer than ten. V is TRBV29-1 and J is TRBJ1-2, with 7 bases aligning to TRBD1. The CDR3 contains 14 residues. Per germline, CDR1 SQVTM and CDR2 ANQGSEA. The junction had 11 bases not matched to a gene; V was cut back by 6 bases and J by 4 bases. For the CDR3, the DNA is TGCAGCGTCCAGGGGGGCCAGGGGCCCTATGGCTACACCTTC. This translates into CSVQGGQGPYGYTF.

The chain carries TRBV6-5 and TRBJ2-7; 10 bases fit TRBD2. The CDR3 extends over 16 amino acids. Unmatched junction bases numbered 6, after V lost 0 bases and J lost 4 bases. Germline CDR1 and CDR2: MNHEY and SVGAGI. CDR3 sequence (DNA): TGTGCCAGCAGTTACTCGTATCTTAGCGGGAGGTACGAGCAGTACTTC. Translation: CASSYSYLSGRYEQYF.

This chain joins TRBV25-1 and TRBJ1-2; D not resolved. This CDR3 is built from 11 residues. CDR1 MGHDK and CDR2 SYGVNS come from the germline V gene. Trimming cost V 3 bases and J 7 bases, with 6 bases left between them. Here the CDR3 DNA reads TGTGCCAGCAGTGAGGATTCTGGCTACACCTTC. It codes for CASSEDSGYTF.

J is TRBJ2-7 and V is TRBV6-5; weak D call: TRBD1 (6 bases). The CDR3 is 15 residues long. The germline CDR1 and CDR2 sequences are MNHEY and SVGAGI. V lost 0 bases, J lost 3 bases, and 12 bases lay in between. DNA for the CDR3: TGTGCCAGCAGTTACTCACGGACAGCTGTCTACGAGCAGTACTTC. It translates to CASSYSRTAVYEQYF.

This clonotype was picked up a small number of times. This chain links TRBV20-1 with TRBJ2-3; TRBD2 matches 10 bases. Germline V gene sequence: CDR1 DFQATT, CDR2 SNEGSKA (reference sequence). The CDR3 is made up of 13 amino acids. Germline trimming cut 7 bases from V and 5 bases from J; bases unmatched to any gene: 6. CDR3 bases: TGCAGTGTCCCAGCGGGAGGGCGAGATACGCAGTATTTT. Residues: CSVPAGGRDTQYF.

The genes are TRBV20-1 and TRBJ2-7, with 7 bases that match TRBD1. J gave up 0 bases and V 4 bases, and 6 bases lay outside the gene matches. The CDR3 length is 14 residues. Germline lookup yields CDR1 DFQATT and CDR2 SNEGSKA (reference sequence). The CDR3 DNA reads TGCAGTGCTATGACAGGGACCAGCTCCTACGAGCAGTACTTC. It specifies CSAMTGTSSYEQYF.

This chain uses TRBV4-2 with TRBJ1-4, with a possible D match to TRBD1 (6 bases). V was trimmed by 0 bases and J by 5 bases, leaving 13 bases between them. This CDR3 contains 16 residues. Germline-derived CDR1 and CDR2 are LGHNA and YNFKEQ. CDR3 sequence reads: CASSQDIGGGNEKLFF. CDR3 nucleotide sequence: TGTGCCAGCAGCCAAGATATTGGGGGCGGGAATGAAAAACTGTTTTTT.

This clonotype was seen only a few times. V and J are TRBV7-9 and TRBJ2-7; D is unclear. The CDR3 runs 13 residues. Germline V lookup: CDR1 SEHNR, CDR2 FQNEAQ (reference sequence). V was cut by 3 bases and J by 3 bases, with 9 bases left in between. The CDR3 spells CASSLRNNYEQYF. The CDR3 region has the DNA TGTGCCAGCAGCTTGCGAAACAACTACGAGCAGTACTTC.

The rearrangement links TRBV6-5 to TRBJ2-7, with 10 bases identical to TRBD2. Trimming at V came to 6 bases and at J to 7 bases, leaving 15 bases not matched to a gene. CDR1 and CDR2 (germline): MNHEY, SVGAGI. The CDR3 length is 16 residues. The CDR3 spells CASSPRSSGRRGEQYF. CDR3 DNA: TGTGCCAGCAGCCCACGGTCTAGCGGGAGAAGAGGGGAGCAGTACTTC.

The J gene is TRBJ1-1, the V gene TRBV28, with a tentative D call TRBD1 (6 bases). Germline CDR1 MDHEN, CDR2 SYDVKM. This CDR3 is built from 14 residues. V was pared by 6 bases and J by 4 bases, with 15 bases between. DNA of the CDR3: TGTGCCAGCAGCCTAACAGGGCGGACCACTGAAGCTTTCTTT. Translation: CASSLTGRTTEAFF.

In this sample, this clonotype turned up once. The J gene is TRBJ2-5, the V gene TRBV5-1, with D unclear. Germline V lookup: CDR1 SGHRS, CDR2 YFSETQ. The length of the CDR3 is 15 residues. V lost 3 bases and J lost 4, with 16 bases in between. The CDR3 reads CASSSAGGQGETQYF. The DNA of the CDR3 is TGCGCCAGCAGCTCAGCTGGTGGGCAAGGAGAGACCCAGTACTTC.

This clonotype was seen more than once but under ten times. This sequence joins TRBV20-1 and TRBJ1-2; 8 bases agree with TRBD1. V lost 6 bases and J lost 8; bases outside the gene matches: 14. Looked up from germline, CDR1 is DFQATT and CDR2 is SNEGSKA (reference sequence). The CDR3 is made up of 14 amino acids. This CDR3 reads CSAFPGGAGEGYTF. CDR3 DNA: TGCAGTGCCTTCCCAGGGGGCGCTGGGGAAGGCTACACCTTC.

This clonotype has only a few counts. This sequence joins TRBV7-2 and TRBJ2-7; D is ambiguous. Germline CDR1 SGHTA, CDR2 FQGNSA. The CDR3 is made up of 15 amino acids. Trimming took off 1 base at V and 2 bases at J, with 12 bases between the two ends. CDR3 bases: TGTGCCAGCAGCTTAGTTCCCAGGAATCCCTACGAGCAGTACTTC. Translation: CASSLVPRNPYEQYF.

In its sample, this clonotype was seen a few times. Because the CDR3's place on the DNA is in doubt, the DNA is left out and the CDR3 is given as listed by TCRdb. This chain connects TRBV9 to TRBJ2-1; TRBD2 is the table's D call and was not checked against the DNA. The CDR3 is 13 residues long, counting both termini. Germline V gene data show CDR1 as SGDLS and CDR2 as YYNGEE. The CDR3 loop is CVSSVGGGAGLFF.

The rearrangement links TRBV7-3 to TRBJ1-1; 9 bases agree with TRBD1. Germline CDR1 SGHTA, CDR2 FQGTGA. The CDR3 extends over 14 amino acids. J was trimmed by 3 bases and V by 2 bases; bases with no gene match: 1. DNA of the CDR3: TGTGCCAGCAGCTTAGGGACAGGGTACACTGAAGCTTTCTTT. Translation: CASSLGTGYTEAFF.

The V gene is TRBV3-1, the J gene TRBJ2-3, with 10 bases lining up with TRBD2. V lost 8 bases, J lost 2 bases, and 4 bases stayed unmatched. Germline V lookup: CDR1 LGHDT, CDR2 YNNKEL (reference sequence). This CDR3 has 14 amino acids. The CDR3 reads CASRTSGLTDTQYF. The CDR3 nucleotides read TGTGCCAGCCGGACTAGCGGCCTCACAGATACGCAGTATTTT.

The chain uses TRBV6-1 and TRBJ2-3, with 11 positions matching TRBD2. Germline trimming cut 5 bases from V and 0 bases from J; bases unmatched to any gene: 4. Germline-derived CDR1 and CDR2 are MNHNS and SASEGT. The CDR3 totals 16 residues. Written as DNA, the CDR3 is TGTGCCAGCAGTTTTCTAGCGGGAGGAAGCACAGATACGCAGTATTTT. Encoded protein: CASSFLAGGSTDTQYF.

V is TRBV18 and J is TRBJ1-2; D is possibly TRBD1 (5 bases). CDR1 and CDR2 (germline): KGHSH, LQKENI. Trimming removed 0 bases from V and 4 bases from J, with 18 bases in between. This CDR3 spans 17 amino acids. The CDR3 DNA reads as TGTGCCAGCTCACCACCTGGGCAAGGGGATTCGGGCTATGGCTACACCTTC. This sequence encodes CASSPPGQGDSGYGYTF.

This clonotype was seen a few times. The chain carries TRBV5-5 and TRBJ1-1; D gene uncertain. CDR1 is SGHKS and CDR2 is YYEKEE in the germline V gene (reference sequence). V was shortened by 4 bases and J by 3 bases, with 10 bases between the two germline ends. The CDR3 loop spans 13 amino acids. CDR3 protein: CASSPEMDTEAFF. CDR3 nucleotide sequence: TGTGCCAGCAGCCCGGAGATGGACACTGAAGCTTTCTTT.

This clonotype was picked up many times. The genes are TRBV20-1 and TRBJ2-7; the D is unclear. Per the germline V gene, CDR1 is DFQATT and CDR2 is SNEGSKA (reference sequence). V lost 0 bases and J 3 bases, leaving 12 bases between the germline ends. This CDR3 has 14 amino acids. This CDR3 reads CSAREGSLNYEQYF. Written as DNA, the CDR3 is TGCAGTGCTAGAGAGGGTAGCCTGAACTACGAGCAGTACTTC.

This clonotype was seen repeatedly, ten times or more. This chain joins TRBV18 and TRBJ2-5; D gene ambiguous. The CDR3 is made up of 13 amino acids. CDR1 and CDR2 (germline): KGHSH, LQKENI. V lost 2 bases and J 5 bases, leaving 9 bases between the germline ends. This CDR3 is CASSPAAVETQYF. The CDR3 bases are TGTGCCAGCTCACCAGCGGCGGTTGAGACCCAGTACTTC.